The clone carrying this TCR beta chain has just one count. What it recognizes is unknown. The sample is drawn from a study of graft-versus-host responses after intestinal transplantation. The protocol was immunoSEQ multiplex PCR, while the TCRdb copy is restricted to in-frame clones and leaves out a portion. Of roughly 100,000 clones in the sample, around 93% are singletons; the top ten hold about 0.062%. Between the trimmed V and J ends, which lost 1 base and 10 bases, there was a span of 11 bases. This CDR3 comprises 13 residues. Germline assignment: CDR1 MDHEN and CDR2 SYDVKM. Here the sequenced sample was unstimulated CD8+ T cells sorted from spleen or lymph node cells, taken before transplant. The chain links TRBV28 to TRBJ2-1, with D possibly matching TRBD2 (6 bases). The clonotype was recovered from a human donor who was the organ donor for an intestinal transplant. DNA for the CDR3: TGTGCCAGCAGTTTATTCGGGGGAAGGGAGCAGTTCTTC. It is translated as CASSLFGGREQFF. The entire variable domain, with the rest obtained from reference TRBV28 and TRBJ2-1, is as follows: DVKVTQSSRYLVKRTGEKVFLECVQDMDHENMFWYRQDPGLGLRLIYFSYDVKMKEKGDIPEGYSVSREKKERFSLILESASTNQTSMYLCASSLFGGREQFFGPGTRLTVL.